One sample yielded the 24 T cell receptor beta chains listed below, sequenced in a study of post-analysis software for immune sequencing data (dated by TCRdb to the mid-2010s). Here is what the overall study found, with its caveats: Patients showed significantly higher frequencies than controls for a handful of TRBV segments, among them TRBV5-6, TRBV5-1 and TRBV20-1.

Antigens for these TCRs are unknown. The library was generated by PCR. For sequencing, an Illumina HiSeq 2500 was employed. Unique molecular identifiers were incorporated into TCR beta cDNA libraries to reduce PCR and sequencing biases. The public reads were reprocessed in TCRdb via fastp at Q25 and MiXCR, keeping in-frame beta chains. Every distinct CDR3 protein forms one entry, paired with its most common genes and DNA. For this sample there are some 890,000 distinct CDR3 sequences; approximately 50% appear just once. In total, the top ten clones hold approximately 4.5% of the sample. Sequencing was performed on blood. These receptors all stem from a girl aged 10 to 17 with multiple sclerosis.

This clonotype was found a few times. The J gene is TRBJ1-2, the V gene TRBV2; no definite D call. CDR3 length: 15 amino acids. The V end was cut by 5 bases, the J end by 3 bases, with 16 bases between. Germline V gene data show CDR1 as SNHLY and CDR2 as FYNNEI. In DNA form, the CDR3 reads TGTGCCAGCAGTCCTACTACCGGGGTCCACTATGGCTACACCTTC. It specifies CASSPTTGVHYGYTF.

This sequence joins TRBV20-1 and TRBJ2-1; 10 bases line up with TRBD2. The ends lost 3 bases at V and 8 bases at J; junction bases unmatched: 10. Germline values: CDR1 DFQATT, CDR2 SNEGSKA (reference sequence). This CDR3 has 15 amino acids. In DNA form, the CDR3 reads TGCAGTGCTAGCACCACTAGCGGGGCAGTAGATGAGCAGTTCTTC. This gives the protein CSASTTSGAVDEQFF.

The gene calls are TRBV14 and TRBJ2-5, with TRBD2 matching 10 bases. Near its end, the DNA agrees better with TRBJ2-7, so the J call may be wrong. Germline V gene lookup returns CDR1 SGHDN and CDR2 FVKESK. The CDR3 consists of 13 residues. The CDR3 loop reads CASRLAGTHEQYF. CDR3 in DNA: TGTGCCAGCAGACTAGCGGGGACCCACGAGCAGTACTTC.

The CDR3 nucleotides read TGCGCCAGCAGCCCCCAATCGGGGGGCACAGATACGCAGTATTTT. Protein: CASSPQSGGTDTQYF. The rearrangement uses TRBV5-1 and TRBJ2-3; D might be TRBD2 (6 bases). With 4 bases removed from V and 1 base from J, the gap between germline ends came to 13 bases. This CDR3 is 15 amino acids long. Germline loops: CDR1 SGHRS, CDR2 YFSETQ.

The CDR3 coding sequence is TGTGCCAGCAGTCCCCGGGTATTGGGGGGGCAGGGAGATACGCAGTATTTT. Amino acid sequence: CASSPRVLGGQGDTQYF. The chain recombines TRBV12-3 or TRBV12-4 with TRBJ1-5; TRBD2 is a possible D gene (7 bases). The J call may be mistaken, given a closer DNA end match to TRBJ2-3. The CDR3 has 17 amino acids.

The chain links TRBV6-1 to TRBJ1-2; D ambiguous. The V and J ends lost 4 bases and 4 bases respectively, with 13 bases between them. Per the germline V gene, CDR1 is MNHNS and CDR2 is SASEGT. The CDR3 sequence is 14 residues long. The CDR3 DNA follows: TGTGCCAGCAGTGCTCCGGGTGTCGGCTATGGCTACACCTTC. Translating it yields CASSAPGVGYGYTF.

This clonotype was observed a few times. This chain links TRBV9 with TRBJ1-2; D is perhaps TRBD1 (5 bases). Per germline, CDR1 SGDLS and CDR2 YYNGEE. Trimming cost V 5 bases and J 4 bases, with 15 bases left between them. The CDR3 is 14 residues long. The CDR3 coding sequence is TGTGCCAGCAGTCCCTCGAGGGGCAGCTATGGCTACACCTTC. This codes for CASSPSRGSYGYTF. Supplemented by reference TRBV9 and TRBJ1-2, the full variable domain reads DSGVTQTPKHLITATGQRVTLRCSPRSGDLSVYWYQQSLDQGLQFLIQYYNGEERAKGNILERFSAQQFPDLHSELNLSSLELGDSALYFCASSPSRGSYGYTFGSGTRLTVV.

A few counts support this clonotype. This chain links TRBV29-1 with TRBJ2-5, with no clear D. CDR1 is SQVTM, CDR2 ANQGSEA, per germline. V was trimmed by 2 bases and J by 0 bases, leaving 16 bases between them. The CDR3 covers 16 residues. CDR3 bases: TGCAGCGTTGAACCCCCACAGTCTTTGTACCAAGAGACCCAGTACTTC. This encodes CSVEPPQSLYQETQYF.

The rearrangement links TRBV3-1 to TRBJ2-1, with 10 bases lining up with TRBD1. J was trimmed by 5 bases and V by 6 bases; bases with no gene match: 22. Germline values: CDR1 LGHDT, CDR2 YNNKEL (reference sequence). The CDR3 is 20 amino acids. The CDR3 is CASSRILGQGLTSRNNEQFF. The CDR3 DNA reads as TGTGCCAGCAGTCGGATCTTGGGACAGGGGCTGACTAGCCGAAACAATGAGCAGTTCTTC.

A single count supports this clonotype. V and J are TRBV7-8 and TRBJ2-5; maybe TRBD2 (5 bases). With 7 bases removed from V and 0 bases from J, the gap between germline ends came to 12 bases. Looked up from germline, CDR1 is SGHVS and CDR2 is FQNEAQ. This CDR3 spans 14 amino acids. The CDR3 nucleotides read TGTGCCAGCATCCCCGGGAACAACCAAGAGACCCAGTACTTC. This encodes CASIPGNNQETQYF.

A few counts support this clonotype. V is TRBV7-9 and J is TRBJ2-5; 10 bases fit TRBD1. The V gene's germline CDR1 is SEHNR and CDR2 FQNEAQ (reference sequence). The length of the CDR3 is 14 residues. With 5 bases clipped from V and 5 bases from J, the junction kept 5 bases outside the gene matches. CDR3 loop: CASSHPGQGETQYF. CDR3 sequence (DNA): TGTGCCAGCAGCCACCCGGGACAGGGGGAGACCCAGTACTTC.

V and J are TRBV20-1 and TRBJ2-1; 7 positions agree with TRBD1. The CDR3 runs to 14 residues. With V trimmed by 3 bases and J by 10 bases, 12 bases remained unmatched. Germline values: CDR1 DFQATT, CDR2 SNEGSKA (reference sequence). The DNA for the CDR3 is TGCAGTGCTAGGGTGCAGGGGGTTTTTGGCGAGCAGTTCTTC. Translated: CSARVQGVFGEQFF.

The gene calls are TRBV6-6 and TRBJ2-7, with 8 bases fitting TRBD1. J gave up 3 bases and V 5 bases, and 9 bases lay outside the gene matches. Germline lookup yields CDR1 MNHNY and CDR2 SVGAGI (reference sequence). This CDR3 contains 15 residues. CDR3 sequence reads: CASSTPTGAGYEQYF. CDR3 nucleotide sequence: TGTGCCAGCAGTACTCCGACAGGGGCGGGCTACGAGCAGTACTTC.

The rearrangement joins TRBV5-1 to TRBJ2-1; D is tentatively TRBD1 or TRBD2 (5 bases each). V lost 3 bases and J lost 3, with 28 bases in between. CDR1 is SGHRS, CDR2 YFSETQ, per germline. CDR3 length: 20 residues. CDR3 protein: CASSSHLRDLLQVYYNEQFF. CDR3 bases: TGCGCCAGCAGCTCTCACCTCCGGGACCTACTGCAGGTATACTACAATGAGCAGTTCTTC. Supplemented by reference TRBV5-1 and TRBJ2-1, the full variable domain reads KAGVTQTPRYLIKTRGQQVTLSCSPISGHRSVSWYQQTPGQGLQFLFEYFSETQRNKGNFPGRFSGRQFSNSRSEMNVSTLELGDSALYLCASSSHLRDLLQVYYNEQFFGPGTRLTVL.

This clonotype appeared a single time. Written as DNA, the CDR3 is TGTGCCAGCCAACCCACGGGTCTGGGCCAAGAGACCCAGTACTTC. Translating gives CASQPTGLGQETQYF. The chain couples TRBV2 to TRBJ2-5, with D hard to call. The CDR3 is 15 amino acids. Trimming removed 8 bases at V and 1 base at J, with 17 bases between. Germline CDR1 is SNHLY and CDR2 is FYNNEI.

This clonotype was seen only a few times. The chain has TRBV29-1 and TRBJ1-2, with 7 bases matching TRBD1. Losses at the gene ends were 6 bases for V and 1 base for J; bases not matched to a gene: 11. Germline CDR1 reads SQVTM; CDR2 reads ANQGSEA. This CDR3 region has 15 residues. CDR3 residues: CSVRGQGLGNYGYTF. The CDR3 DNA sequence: TGCAGCGTAAGGGGGCAAGGATTAGGTAACTATGGCTACACCTTC. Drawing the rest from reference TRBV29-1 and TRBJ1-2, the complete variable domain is SAVISQKPSRDICQRGTSLTIQCQVDSQVTMMFWYRQQPGQSLTLIATANQGSEATYESGFVIDKFPISRPNLTFSTLTVSNMSPEDSSIYLCSVRGQGLGNYGYTFGSGTRLTVV.

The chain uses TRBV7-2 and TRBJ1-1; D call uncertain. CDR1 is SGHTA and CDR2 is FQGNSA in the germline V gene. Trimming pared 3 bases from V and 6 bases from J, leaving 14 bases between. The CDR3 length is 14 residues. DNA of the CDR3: TGTGCCAGCAGCTTCGACCCAAGCGGATCTGAAGCTTTCTTT. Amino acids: CASSFDPSGSEAFF.

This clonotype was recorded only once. CDR3 bases: TGTGCCAGCAGTTTCCACGCCCAGCAGCCCCAGCATTTT. Translated: CASSFHAQQPQHF. The rearrangement links TRBV12-3 or TRBV12-4 to TRBJ1-5; D is uncertain. This CDR3 has 13 amino acids. Trimming removed 3 bases at V and 7 bases at J, with 10 bases between.

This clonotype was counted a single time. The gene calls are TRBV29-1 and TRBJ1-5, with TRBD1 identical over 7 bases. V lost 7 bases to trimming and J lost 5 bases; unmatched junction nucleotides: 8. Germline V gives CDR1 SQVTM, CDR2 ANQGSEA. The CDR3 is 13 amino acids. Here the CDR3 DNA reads TGCAGCGCTCTGACAGGGAGGGATCAGCCCCAGCATTTT. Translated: CSALTGRDQPQHF.

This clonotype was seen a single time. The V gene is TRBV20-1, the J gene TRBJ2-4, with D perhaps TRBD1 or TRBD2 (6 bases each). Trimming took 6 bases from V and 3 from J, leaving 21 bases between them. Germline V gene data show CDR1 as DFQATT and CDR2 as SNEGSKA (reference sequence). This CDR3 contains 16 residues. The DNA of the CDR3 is TGCAGTGCCCCCCCCGGGGGCCCTCCAGTCAAAAACATTCAGTACTTC. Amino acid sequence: CSAPPGGPPVKNIQYF.

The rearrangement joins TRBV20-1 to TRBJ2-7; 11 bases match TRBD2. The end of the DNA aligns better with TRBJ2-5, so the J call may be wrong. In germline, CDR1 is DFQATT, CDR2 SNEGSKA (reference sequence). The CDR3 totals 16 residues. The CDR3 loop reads CSATPTSGSPWETQYF. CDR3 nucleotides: TGCAGTGCTACGCCCACTAGCGGGAGTCCCTGGGAGACCCAGTACTTC.

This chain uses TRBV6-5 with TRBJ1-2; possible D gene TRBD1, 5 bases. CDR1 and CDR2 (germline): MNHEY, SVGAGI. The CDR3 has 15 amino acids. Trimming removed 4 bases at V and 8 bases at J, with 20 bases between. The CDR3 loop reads CASSSQHDSRRGYTF. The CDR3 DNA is TGTGCCAGCAGTTCCCAACACGACAGTCGGCGGGGCTACACCTTC.

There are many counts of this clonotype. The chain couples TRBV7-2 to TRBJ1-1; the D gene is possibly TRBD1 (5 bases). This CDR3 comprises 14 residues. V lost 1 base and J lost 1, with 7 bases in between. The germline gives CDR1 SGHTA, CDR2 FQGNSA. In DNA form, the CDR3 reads TGTGCCAGCAGCTTAGGGGGGTCGAACACTGAAGCTTTCTTT. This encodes CASSLGGSNTEAFF.

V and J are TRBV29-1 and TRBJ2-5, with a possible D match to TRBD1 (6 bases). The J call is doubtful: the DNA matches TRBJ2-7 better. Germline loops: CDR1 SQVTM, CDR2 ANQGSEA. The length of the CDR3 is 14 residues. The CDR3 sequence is CSVGGQGTHYEQYF. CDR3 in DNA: TGCAGCGTTGGGGGGCAGGGGACCCACTACGAGCAGTACTTC.